These 16 T cell receptor beta chains share one sample of origin, sequenced in a study of OX40 agonist ivuxolimab in advanced cancers. Clones were read by immunoSEQ multiplex PCR, and TCRdb kept only the in-frame ones, dropping some. Of more than 15,000 clones detected, about three quarters appear once; the ten largest clones hold 28%. The sequenced sample was CD4+ or CD8+ T cells sorted from blood, obtained in a trial of the OX40 agonist ivuxolimab. These receptors came from an adult with an advanced solid tumor such as melanoma, head and neck, liver or kidney cancer.

V and J are TRBV6-6 and TRBJ2-5; 9 bases are a match to TRBD2. The CDR3 is 16 residues long. V lost 0 bases, J lost 5 bases, and 7 bases stayed unmatched. The germline CDR1 and CDR2 sequences are MNHNY and SVGAGI (reference sequence). The CDR3: CASSYSRTSDEETQYF. The CDR3 DNA reads as TGTGCCAGCAGTTACTCGAGGACTAGCGACGAGGAGACCCAGTACTTC.

J is TRBJ1-2 and V is TRBV7-9; 7 nucleotides align to TRBD1. The trim removed 5 bases at V and 4 bases at J, leaving 10 bases unmatched. The CDR3 has 15 residues. Germline V gives CDR1 SEHNR, CDR2 FQNEAQ (reference sequence). CDR3 loop: CASSLRDSIRYGYTF. The CDR3 DNA is TGTGCCAGCAGCCTGAGGGACAGCATCCGCTATGGCTACACCTTC.

The CDR3 nucleotides read TGTGCCAGCAGCCAATCACCAGGGGGGAACACTGAAGCTTTCTTT. Protein product: CASSQSPGGNTEAFF. The chain is built from TRBV16 and TRBJ1-1, with 7 bases that match TRBD1. Germline V gives CDR1 KGHSY, CDR2 FQNENV. V was pared by 0 bases and J by 1 base, with 2 bases of the junction left unmatched. There are 15 residues in the CDR3.

By proportion, this clone is medium-sized (0.01 to 0.1%). The chain is built from TRBV16 and TRBJ1-5; possible D gene TRBD1, 5 bases. V gave up 0 bases and J gave up 7 bases, with 7 bases separating them. CDR1 is KGHSY and CDR2 is FQNENV in the germline V gene. The CDR3 length is 13 residues. This CDR3 is CASSQSWGQPQHF. In nucleotides, the CDR3 is TGTGCCAGCAGCCAATCGTGGGGGCAGCCCCAGCATTTT.

This clone was detected only a few times. This CDR3 reads CASSPTGAALFKNIQYF. DNA for the CDR3: TGCGCCAGCAGCCCGACAGGGGCCGCCTTGTTCAAAAACATTCAGTACTTC. V usage is TRBV5-1 and J usage is TRBJ2-4, with 8 nucleotides matching TRBD1. The V gene end was trimmed by 4 bases and the J gene end by 3 bases; junction bases not matched to a gene: 12. The CDR3 is 17 amino acids. Germline CDR1 is SGHRS and CDR2 is YFSETQ.

The chain links TRBV28 to TRBJ1-2; 8 bases fit TRBD1. V was clipped by 5 bases and J by 5 bases; unmatched bases: 7. The CDR3 consists of 14 residues. CDR1 is MDHEN, CDR2 SYDVKM, per germline. The CDR3 bases are TGTGCCAGCAGTCTCCAGGGGGCAGCGTATGGCTACACCTTC. Protein: CASSLQGAAYGYTF.

This CDR3 is CASSEYDRFYNEQFF. In nucleotides, the CDR3 is TGTGCCAGCAGTGAATACGATAGGTTTTACAATGAGCAGTTCTTC. The chain couples TRBV6-1 to TRBJ2-1; D unclear. The germline CDR1 and CDR2 sequences are MNHNS and SASEGT. Trimming stripped 2 bases from V and 4 bases from J, with 12 bases between. CDR3 length equals 15 residues.

The genes are TRBV13 and TRBJ2-2; 7 nucleotides align to TRBD1. V dropped 7 bases and J dropped 0; count of bases not matched to a gene: 11. This CDR3 is 17 amino acids long. Germline V CDR1 and CDR2: PRHDT, FYEKMQ (reference sequence). In DNA form, the CDR3 reads TGTGCCAGCAACCCACAGGGGACAGACGCGAACACCGGGGAGCTGTTTTTT. This gives the protein CASNPQGTDANTGELFF.

This chain uses TRBV19 with TRBJ2-1, with TRBD2 matching 8 bases. CDR1 LNHDA and CDR2 SQIVND come from the germline V gene (reference sequence). V dropped 8 bases and J dropped 6; count of bases not matched to a gene: 9. CDR3 length equals 14 residues. CDR3 coding DNA: TGTGCCAGTCTTAGCGGGAAAAGTAGCAATGAGCAGTTCTTC. This gives the protein CASLSGKSSNEQFF. Variable domain in full (rest from reference TRBV19 and TRBJ2-1): DGGITQSPKYLFRKEGQNVTLSCEQNLNHDAMYWYRQDPGQGLRLIYYSQIVNDFQKGDIAEGYSVSREKKESFPLTVTSAQKNPTAFYLCASLSGKSSNEQFFGPGTRLTVL.

This clone was counted a few times. The J gene is TRBJ1-1, the V gene TRBV19, with unresolved D. The CDR3 is made up of 12 amino acids. Germline CDR1 reads LNHDA; CDR2 reads SQIVND (reference sequence). Trimming shortened V by 3 bases and J by 1 base, and 3 bases separated the two germline ends. The CDR3 nucleotides are TGTGCCAGTAGTATCGGGAACACTGAAGCTTTCTTT. It yields the protein CASSIGNTEAFF.

The genes are TRBV4-1 and TRBJ1-2, with TRBD1 as a possible D gene (5 bases). This CDR3 region has 17 residues. V was clipped by 0 bases and J by 3 bases, with 17 bases between them. Germline lookup yields CDR1 MGHRA and CDR2 YSYEKL. The CDR3 is CASSQEALPGPDYGYTF. Written as DNA, the CDR3 is TGCGCCAGCAGCCAAGAAGCACTCCCAGGGCCGGACTATGGCTACACCTTC.

The chain carries TRBV19 and TRBJ2-1, with D possibly being TRBD2 (6 bases). Trimming took off 5 bases at V and 6 bases at J, with 17 bases between the two ends. The V gene's germline CDR1 is LNHDA and CDR2 SQIVND (reference sequence). There are 15 residues in the CDR3. CDR3 coding DNA: TGTGCCAGTAGTGACCGGGACTCCAAAGGCAATGAGCAGTTCTTC. Translation gives CASSDRDSKGNEQFF.

This clone came up once. The CDR3 DNA sequence: TGTGCCACCAGCAGACCCCGACACGCGAGTGAAGCTTTCTTT. Its translation: CATSRPRHASEAFF. The gene calls are TRBV15 and TRBJ1-1, with D unclear. Germline V gene sequence: CDR1 LNHNV, CDR2 YYDKDF (reference sequence). Trimming left V 2 bases short and J 7 bases short, with 14 bases between. This CDR3 is built from 14 residues.

This clone appeared a single time. V usage is TRBV9 and J usage is TRBJ2-5; tentatively, D is TRBD1 (6 bases). Trimming took off 4 bases at V and 1 base at J, with 17 bases between the two ends. Germline V gene sequence: CDR1 SGDLS, CDR2 YYNGEE. The CDR3 extends over 16 amino acids. The DNA for the CDR3 is TGTGCCAGCAGCCTGTACCCGGACAGATCCCAAGAGACCCAGTACTTC. It yields the protein CASSLYPDRSQETQYF. The full variable domain, its missing parts supplied by reference TRBV9 and TRBJ2-5, is DSGVTQTPKHLITATGQRVTLRCSPRSGDLSVYWYQQSLDQGLQFLIQYYNGEERAKGNILERFSAQQFPDLHSELNLSSLELGDSALYFCASSLYPDRSQETQYFGPGTRLLVL.

The chain has TRBV25-1 and TRBJ2-2, with 9 bases fitting TRBD1. J gave up 6 bases and V 7 bases, and 6 bases lay outside the gene matches. Germline V gene sequence: CDR1 MGHDK, CDR2 SYGVNS. This CDR3 contains 14 residues. The DNA of the CDR3 is TGTGCCAGCACTCTGACAGGGGGATCCGGGGAGCTGTTTTTT. Translated: CASTLTGGSGELFF.

This clone is labeled medium-sized. The rearrangement uses TRBV5-6 and TRBJ2-7, with D perhaps matching TRBD2 (7 bases). From germline, CDR1 is SGHDT and CDR2 YYEEEE. The CDR3 runs 15 residues. With 0 bases removed from V and 3 bases from J, the gap between germline ends came to 13 bases. The CDR3 region is CASSLALRGGYEQYF. CDR3 coding DNA: TGTGCCAGCAGCTTGGCCCTGAGGGGGGGCTACGAGCAGTACTTC. The whole variable domain, remainder taken from reference TRBV5-6 and TRBJ2-7, is DAGVTQSPTHLIKTRGQQVTLRCSPKSGHDTVSWYQQALGQGPQFIFQYYEEEERQRGNFPDRFSGHQFPNYSSELNVNALLLGDSALYLCASSLALRGGYEQYFGPGTRLTVT.